The rows below give T cell receptor beta chains drawn from one sample of a study of T cell responses to AZD1222 COVID-19 vaccine. This table comes from immunoSEQ multiplex PCR, and its TCRdb copy is limited to in-frame clones, with some not included. The repertoire includes approximately 260,000 clones, 85% to 95% of them detected once, and 0.55% sits in the top ten. This sample comprised peripheral blood, obtained on day 0 of AZD1222 vaccination. Receptors were obtained from an adult in good health. The CDR3 runs from the conserved cysteine through the conserved F or W.

j_call: TRBJ2-2
cdr3_length: 16
v_call: TRBV4-1
cdr3_aa: CASSQAHSFDTGELFF

j_call: TRBJ2-1
cdr3_length: 16
v_call: TRBV7-3
cdr3_aa: CASSPGLAGGNNEQFF

j_call: TRBJ2-2
cdr3_length: 13
v_call: TRBV5-5
cdr3_aa: CASGQGVTGELFF

j_call: TRBJ2-3
cdr3_length: 14
v_call: TRBV7-3
cdr3_aa: CASSRSERSDTQYF

j_call: TRBJ1-5
cdr3_length: 14
v_call: TRBV7-6
cdr3_aa: CASSPGPSNQPQHF

j_call: TRBJ2-5
cdr3_length: 14
v_call: TRBV3-1/TRBV3-2
cdr3_aa: CASSERTGQETQYF

j_call: TRBJ2-3
cdr3_length: 12
v_call: TRBV18
cdr3_aa: CASSQRLDTQYF

j_call: TRBJ2-5
cdr3_length: 18
v_call: TRBV9
cdr3_aa: CASSRAPTGRGVQETQYF

j_call: TRBJ2-1
cdr3_length: 12
v_call: TRBV12-3/TRBV12-4
cdr3_aa: CASSYTGAEQFF

j_call: TRBJ1-6
cdr3_length: 15
v_call: TRBV9
cdr3_aa: CASAPGQGGNSPLHF

j_call: TRBJ1-1
cdr3_length: 12
v_call: TRBV29-1
cdr3_aa: CSVRAIGTEAFF

j_call: TRBJ1-2
cdr3_length: 13
v_call: TRBV27
cdr3_aa: CASSFGTGVGYTF

j_call: TRBJ2-7
cdr3_length: 15
v_call: TRBV18
cdr3_aa: CASSPRARPSYEQYF

j_call: TRBJ2-4
cdr3_length: 16
v_call: TRBV2
cdr3_aa: CASSEALGEGENIQYF

j_call: TRBJ1-2
cdr3_length: 15
v_call: TRBV3-1/TRBV3-2
cdr3_aa: CASSRIRDRNYGYTF

j_call: TRBJ1-1
cdr3_length: 15
v_call: TRBV19
cdr3_aa: CASSIWDPMNTEAFF

j_call: TRBJ1-2
cdr3_length: 15
v_call: TRBV2
cdr3_aa: CASSLTASSSYGYTF

j_call: TRBJ1-5
cdr3_length: 14
v_call: TRBV6-5
cdr3_aa: CASSKQGLYQPQHF

j_call: TRBJ2-5
cdr3_length: 13
v_call: TRBV12-3/TRBV12-4
cdr3_aa: CASSFSAGETQYF

j_call: TRBJ1-5
cdr3_length: 12
v_call: TRBV6-5
cdr3_aa: CASRTGGQPQHF

j_call: TRBJ1-5
cdr3_length: 14
v_call: TRBV28
cdr3_aa: CASWGPLGTQPQHF

j_call: TRBJ2-1
cdr3_length: 15
v_call: TRBV2
cdr3_aa: CASSEALRDAGEQFF

j_call: TRBJ2-5
cdr3_length: 17
v_call: TRBV7-9
cdr3_aa: CASSFRGGSGSGETQYF

j_call: TRBJ1-1
cdr3_length: 14
v_call: TRBV7-2
cdr3_aa: CASRRQGRRTEAFF

j_call: TRBJ2-3
cdr3_length: 16
v_call: TRBV4-2
cdr3_aa: CASSRQTSGGENTQYF

j_call: TRBJ2-3
cdr3_length: 14
v_call: TRBV15
cdr3_aa: CATSRASSPDTQYF

j_call: TRBJ2-2
cdr3_length: 11
v_call: TRBV7-9
cdr3_aa: CASTIPGELFF

j_call: TRBJ2-4
cdr3_length: 13
v_call: TRBV2
cdr3_aa: CASSGGQKNIQYF

j_call: TRBJ1-6
cdr3_length: 15
v_call: TRBV28
cdr3_aa: CASSSRGGGNSPLHF

j_call: TRBJ2-7
cdr3_length: 13
v_call: TRBV12-3/TRBV12-4
cdr3_aa: CASRHTGGHEQYF

j_call: TRBJ2-2
cdr3_length: 15
v_call: TRBV4-3
cdr3_aa: CASKGDGINTGELFF

j_call: TRBJ1-5
cdr3_length: 14
v_call: TRBV5-6
cdr3_aa: CASSFLTGNQPQHF

j_call: TRBJ1-2
cdr3_length: 13
v_call: TRBV5-1
cdr3_aa: CASSSDRGYGYTF

j_call: TRBJ1-2
cdr3_length: 15
v_call: TRBV6-5
cdr3_aa: CASSPGQGEDYGYTF

j_call: TRBJ2-2
cdr3_length: 15
v_call: TRBV5-4
cdr3_aa: CASSFPSGSPGELFF

j_call: TRBJ1-2
cdr3_length: 14
v_call: TRBV18
cdr3_aa: CASSPDGTRVGYTF

j_call: TRBJ1-1
cdr3_length: 17
v_call: TRBV12-2
cdr3_aa: CASRLAHYLRGNTEAFF

j_call: TRBJ2-7
cdr3_length: 14
v_call: TRBV5-1
cdr3_aa: CASRLAGGVYEQYF

j_call: TRBJ2-1
cdr3_length: 17
v_call: TRBV4-2
cdr3_aa: CASSPFITSGRDNEQFF

j_call: TRBJ2-5
cdr3_length: 13
v_call: TRBV7-9
cdr3_aa: CASRPVALETQYF

j_call: TRBJ2-7
cdr3_length: 19
v_call: TRBV4-3
cdr3_aa: CASSQDRTSRVRSSYEQYF

j_call: TRBJ1-3
cdr3_length: 13
v_call: TRBV9
cdr3_aa: CASSPGRGNTIYF

j_call: TRBJ2-3
cdr3_length: 15
v_call: TRBV28
cdr3_aa: CASSFLRVGADTQYF

j_call: TRBJ2-1
cdr3_length: 15
v_call: TRBV14
cdr3_aa: CASSLGRPGRNEQFF

j_call: TRBJ2-3
cdr3_length: 17
v_call: TRBV19
cdr3_aa: CASSTPGQGPSTDTQYF

j_call: TRBJ1-6
cdr3_length: 12
v_call: TRBV6-5
cdr3_aa: CASLGGNSPLHF

j_call: TRBJ2-7
cdr3_length: 12
v_call: TRBV2
cdr3_aa: CASSERASEQYF

j_call: TRBJ2-1
cdr3_length: 15
v_call: TRBV6-5
cdr3_aa: CASAGGTGGYNEQFF

j_call: TRBJ2-7
cdr3_length: 11
v_call: TRBV6-2/TRBV6-3
cdr3_aa: CASSFHYEQYF

j_call: TRBJ2-1
cdr3_length: 13
v_call: TRBV9
cdr3_aa: CASSVTSYNEQFF

j_call: TRBJ1-3
cdr3_length: 15
v_call: TRBV9
cdr3_aa: CASSVEGLAGNTIYF

j_call: TRBJ2-5
cdr3_length: 11
v_call: TRBV7-9
cdr3_aa: CASIQGETQYF

j_call: TRBJ2-1
cdr3_length: 14
v_call: TRBV11-2
cdr3_aa: CASGPGSHSNEQFF

j_call: TRBJ1-5
cdr3_length: 13
v_call: TRBV4-3
cdr3_aa: CASSHTTKGPQHF

j_call: TRBJ2-5
cdr3_length: 15
v_call: TRBV6-5
cdr3_aa: CASSPGTGPVETQYF